The source of this T cell receptor beta chain is a study of T cell responses to AZD1222 COVID-19 vaccine. The assay was immunoSEQ multiplex PCR, and TCRdb's table has in-frame clones only and misses some. The data hold more than 100,000 clones, with around 84% observed a single time. Germline V CDR1 and CDR2: LGHNA, YNFKEQ. The CDR3 contains 15 residues. V shed 4 bases, J shed 5 bases, and the junction held 5 bases outside the gene matches. The TCR comes from an adult in good health. The rearrangement joins TRBV4-2 to TRBJ2-5, with 12 positions matching TRBD2. The sequenced sample was peripheral blood, obtained on day 0 of AZD1222 vaccination. The CDR3 sequence: CASSRPTSGGETQYF. In DNA form, the CDR3 reads TGTGCCAGCAGCCGGCCCACTAGCGGGGGGGAGACCCAGTACTTC.